The present TCR beta chain was sequenced within a study of cytomegalovirus exposure and HLA in healthy donors. Study observations and caveats: Roughly even sequencing depth across donors was the assumption behind the presence/absence analyses.

This PCR relied on a set of 60 Vbeta primers and 13 Jbeta primers. Some clones are missing from TCRdb's copy, which holds only in-frame ones; the method was immunoSEQ multiplex PCR. The sample includes about 140,000 clones, 70% to 80% of them seen just once. To note about this clone: No antigen is known for it. Additional DNA sequences in this sample encode the identical CDR3.

J was trimmed by 4 bases and V by 5 bases; bases with no gene match: 10. Germline values: CDR1 SGHDT, CDR2 YYEEEE. The CDR3 runs 16 residues. This sequence originates from a male donor in good health and CMV-seronegative. The V and J genes are TRBV5-6 and TRBJ2-1, with 9 nucleotides matching TRBD1. Input material: PBMCs. CDR3 residues: CASSFPGQGAYNEQFF. The CDR3 region has the DNA TGTGCCAGCAGTTTCCCGGGACAGGGAGCATACAATGAGCAGTTCTTC.